This TCR beta chain came from a study of shared T cell receptors in the human thymus. The repertoire was sequenced with immunoSEQ multiplex PCR; TCRdb's copy has only in-frame clones and lacks some. This sample has fewer than 700,000 clones, with 70% to 90% found just once. CDR1 and CDR2 from the germline V gene are KGHSH and LQKENI. V gave up 6 bases and J gave up 3 bases; unmatched junction bases: 9. This CDR3 is 16 amino acids long. The same data also went into a second study, on human thymus T cells. In that study: Thymic and blood repertoires appeared to carry a bias in their V and J gene usage. Related research examined unrelated individuals and reported that their thymic repertoires overlapped highly.

The sequence derives from a boy less than two years old with a congenital heart defect. Sample: thymocytes. The rearrangement uses TRBV18 and TRBJ2-2, with 8 bases aligning to TRBD1. The CDR3 region is CASSRTGREDTGELFF. The CDR3 DNA follows: TGTGCCAGCTCCCGGACAGGGCGGGAAGACACCGGGGAGCTGTTTTTT.